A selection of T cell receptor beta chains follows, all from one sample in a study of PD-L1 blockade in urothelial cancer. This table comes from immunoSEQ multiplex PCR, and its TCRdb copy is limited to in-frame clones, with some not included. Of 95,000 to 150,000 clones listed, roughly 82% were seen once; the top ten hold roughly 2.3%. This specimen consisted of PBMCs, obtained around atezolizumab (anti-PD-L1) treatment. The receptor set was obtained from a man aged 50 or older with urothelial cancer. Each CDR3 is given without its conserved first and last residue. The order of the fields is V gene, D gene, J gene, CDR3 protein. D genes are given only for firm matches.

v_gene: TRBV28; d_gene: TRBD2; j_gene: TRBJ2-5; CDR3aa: ASSPGLAGVETQY
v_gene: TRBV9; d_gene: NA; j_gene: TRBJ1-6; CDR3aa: ASSGPSVAAPLH
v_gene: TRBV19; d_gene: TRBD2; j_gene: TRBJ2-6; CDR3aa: ASTAARGASGANVLT
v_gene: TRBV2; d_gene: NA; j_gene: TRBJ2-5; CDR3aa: ASLRRTIQETQY
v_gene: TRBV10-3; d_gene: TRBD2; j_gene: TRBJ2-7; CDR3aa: AISPTSGGEQY
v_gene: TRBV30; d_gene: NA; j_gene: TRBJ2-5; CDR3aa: AWSYNQETQY
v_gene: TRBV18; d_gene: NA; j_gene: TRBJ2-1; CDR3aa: ASSPDRASSEI
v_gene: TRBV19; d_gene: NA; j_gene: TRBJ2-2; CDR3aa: ASKLARGDIGELF
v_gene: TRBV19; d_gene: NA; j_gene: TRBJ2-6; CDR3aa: ASRDTSSGANVLT
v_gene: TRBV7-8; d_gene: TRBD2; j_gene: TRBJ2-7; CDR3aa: ASSVERGLAIYEQY
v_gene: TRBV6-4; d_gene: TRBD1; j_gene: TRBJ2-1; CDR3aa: ASSAGTGSYNEQF
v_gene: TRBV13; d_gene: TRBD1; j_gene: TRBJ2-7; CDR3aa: ASSTGGTGSPPTYEQY
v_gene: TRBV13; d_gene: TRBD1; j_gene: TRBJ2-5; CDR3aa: ASSSQGAKETQY
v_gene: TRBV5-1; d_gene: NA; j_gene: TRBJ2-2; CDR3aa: ASSPGGWGTGELF
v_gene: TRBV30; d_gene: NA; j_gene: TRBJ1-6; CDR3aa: AWTILNNWASPLH
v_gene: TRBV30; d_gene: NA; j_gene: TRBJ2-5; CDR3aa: AWSVSAETQY
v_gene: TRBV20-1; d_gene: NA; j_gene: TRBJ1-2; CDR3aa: SAKTNYGYT
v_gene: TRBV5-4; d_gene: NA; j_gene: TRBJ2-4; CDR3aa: ASSKGDWDIQY
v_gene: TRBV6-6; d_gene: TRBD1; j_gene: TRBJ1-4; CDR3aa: ASDRGGEKLF
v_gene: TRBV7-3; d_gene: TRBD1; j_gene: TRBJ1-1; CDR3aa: ASSRGPPGTGGWTEAF
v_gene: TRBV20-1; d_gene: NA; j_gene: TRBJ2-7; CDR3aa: SARVRDEQY
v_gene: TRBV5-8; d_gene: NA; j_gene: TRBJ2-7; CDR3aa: ASSLGGFEYEQY
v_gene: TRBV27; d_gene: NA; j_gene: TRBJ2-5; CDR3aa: ASSSVFALYPETQY
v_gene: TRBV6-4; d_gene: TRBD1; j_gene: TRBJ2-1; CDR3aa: ASSPGQGPNGQF
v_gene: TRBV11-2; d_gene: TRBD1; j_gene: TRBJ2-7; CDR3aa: ASSFAPTGELEQY
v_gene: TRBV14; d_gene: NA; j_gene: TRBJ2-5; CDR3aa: ASSYAGTGETQY
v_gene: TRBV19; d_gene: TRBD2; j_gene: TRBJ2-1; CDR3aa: ASSISSGSSYNEQF
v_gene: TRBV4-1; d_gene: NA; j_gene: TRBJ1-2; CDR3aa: ASSQGPQGSGYGYT
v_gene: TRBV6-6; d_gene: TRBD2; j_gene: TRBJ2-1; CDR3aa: ASIPRASGPPNEQF
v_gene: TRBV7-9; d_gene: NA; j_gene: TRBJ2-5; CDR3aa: ASSVGQLETQY
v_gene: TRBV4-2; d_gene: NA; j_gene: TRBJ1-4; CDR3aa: ASSQDLQGFNEKLF
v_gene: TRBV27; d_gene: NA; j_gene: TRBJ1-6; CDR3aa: ASSFAGANSPLH
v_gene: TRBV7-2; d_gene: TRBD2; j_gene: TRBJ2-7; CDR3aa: ASSSTGLAVYEQY
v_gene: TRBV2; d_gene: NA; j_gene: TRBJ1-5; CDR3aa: ASSEMSVYSNQPQH
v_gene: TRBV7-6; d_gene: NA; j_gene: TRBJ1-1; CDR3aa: ASSLGEGLHTEAF
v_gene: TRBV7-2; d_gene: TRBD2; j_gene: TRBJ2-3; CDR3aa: ASSSSGPTDTQY
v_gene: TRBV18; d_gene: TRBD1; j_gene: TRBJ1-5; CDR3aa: ASSPAGGGQPQH
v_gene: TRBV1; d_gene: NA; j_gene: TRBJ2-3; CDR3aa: TSSQVGSKREADTQY
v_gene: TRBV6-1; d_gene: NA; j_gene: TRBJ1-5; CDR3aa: ASNLGLNQPQH
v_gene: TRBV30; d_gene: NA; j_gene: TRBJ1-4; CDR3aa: AWTMHTNEKLF
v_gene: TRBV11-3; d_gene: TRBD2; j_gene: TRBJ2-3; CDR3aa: ASSRGSGTDTQY
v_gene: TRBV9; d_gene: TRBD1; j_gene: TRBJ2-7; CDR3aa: ASSPRDSYEQY
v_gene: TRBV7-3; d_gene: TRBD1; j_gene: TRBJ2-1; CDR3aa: ASSLGGTRTGSIGEQF
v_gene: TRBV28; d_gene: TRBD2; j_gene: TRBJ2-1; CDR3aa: ASMIPGGVYEQF
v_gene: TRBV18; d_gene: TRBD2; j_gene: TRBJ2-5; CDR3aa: ASSPSPTSGGSTQY